This T cell receptor (beta chain) appears in the sequencing data of a study of blood T cell repertoires in COVID-19. This table comes from immunoSEQ multiplex PCR, and its TCRdb copy is limited to in-frame clones, with some not included. The table lists approximately 360,000 clones, approximately 87% of them singletons, with roughly 0.97% in the top ten. The CDR3 totals 14 residues. Per the germline V gene, CDR1 is MNHEY and CDR2 is SMNVEV (reference sequence). V was pared by 0 bases and J by 7 bases, with 12 bases between. This sequence was found in a woman in her 30s with acute COVID-19. J is TRBJ1-2 and V is TRBV27, with D tentatively TRBD1 (5 bases). Source material: PBMCs or T cells enriched from blood (not recorded which). CDR3 in amino acids: CASSLSSGLGGYTF. CDR3 sequence (DNA): TGTGCCAGCAGTTTATCTTCAGGGTTGGGTGGCTACACCTTC.